This T cell receptor (beta chain) is drawn from a study of shared clonotypes between healthy human individuals. Study context: The study enrolled a couple of women and a few men aged 18 to 49.

It was CD45RO-negative cells, positively selected for CCR7, that made up naive CD8 cells, with terminally differentiated effector memory CD45RA+ cells excluded. Some clones are missing from TCRdb's copy, which holds only in-frame ones; the method was immunoSEQ multiplex PCR. The sample lists hundreds of thousands of clones, approximately 96% occurring once. The CDR3 has 17 residues. V lost 5 bases and J lost 1; bases outside the gene matches: 11. CDR1 and CDR2 from the germline V gene are MNHEY and SMNVEV (reference sequence). The sample comprised naive CD8+ T cells sorted from blood. This chain joins TRBV27 and TRBJ2-5; 9 nucleotides line up with TRBD1. This clonotype was sampled from a woman aged 25-40 years in good health. The chain's CDR3 is CASSDSRDRALQETQYF. CDR3 bases: TGTGCCAGCAGTGATAGCCGGGACAGGGCGCTCCAAGAGACCCAGTACTTC.